The following is a TCR beta chain sequence with its context. The record originates from a study of identifying expanded T cells in peripheral blood. Using immunoSEQ multiplex PCR, the repertoire was profiled, and TCRdb retains in-frame clones only, with some absent. The sample includes 70,000 or so clones, roughly 90% seen only once; the top ten take 3% to 4%. The CDR3 covers 13 residues. V lost 10 bases to trimming and J lost 1 base; unmatched junction nucleotides: 4. The germline V gene has CDR1 MDHEN and CDR2 SYDVKM. Sequencing was done on a sample of blood. The receptor was isolated from a person between 18 and 75 years old in good health. V usage is TRBV28 and J usage is TRBJ1-1, with 9 bases that match TRBD1. CDR3: CATRTGENTEAFF. The CDR3 DNA is TGTGCCACCCGGACAGGGGAGAACACTGAAGCTTTCTTT.